The clone carrying this T cell receptor (beta chain) has a count of ten or more. This sample was included in a study of T cells in Graves' hyperthyroidism and ophthalmopathy. Study as a whole: Sampling of peripheral blood happened at initial diagnosis, prior to any treatment.

CDR1 and CDR2 from the germline V gene are MNHEY and SMNVEV (reference sequence). The CDR3 totals 15 residues. V lost 4 bases, J lost 3 bases, and 15 bases lay in between. An absence of ophthalmopathy progression within 18 months meant stable Graves' hyperthyroidism. Uncontrolled infection, other autoimmune disease, pregnancy and lactation each barred patients from inclusion. Each diagnosis was grounded in clinical symptoms, serum thyroxine and TRAb, thyroid ultrasound, and orbital computed tomography. Amplification of TCR beta CDR3 regions used RNA as the template. When the TCR CDR3 underwent first-round RT-PCR, the HTBI primer set was used. TCRdb called the multiplex PCR reads again in MiXCR, with one record for every CDR3 protein. The sample consists of under 350,000 distinct CDR3 sequences, approximately 18% of them appearing once.

The chain combines TRBV27 with TRBJ2-5, with D possibly being TRBD1 (6 bases). This receptor was obtained from a woman aged 50 to 60 with Graves' hyperthyroidism. The specimen sequenced was blood. The CDR3 reads CASSSTWTAEETQYF. DNA for the CDR3: TGTGCCAGCAGTTCAACCTGGACAGCGGAAGAGACCCAGTACTTC.